The 5 T cell receptor beta chains below all came from one sample that was sequenced in a study of blood T cell repertoires in COVID-19. Assay used: immunoSEQ multiplex PCR; TCRdb lists only in-frame clones, some missing. The table lists tens of thousands of clones, 90% of them singletons. Sequencing input: peripheral blood. All receptors derive from a man aged 35 to 55 with acute or convalescent COVID-19.

The chain recombines TRBV7-2 with TRBJ2-7; D might be TRBD2 (6 bases). CDR1 and CDR2 (germline): SGHTA, FQGNSA. CDR3 size: 14 residues. Between the trimmed V and J ends, which lost 3 bases and 0 bases, there was a span of 9 bases. CDR3 in DNA: TGTGCCAGCAGCTTTACTAGCAGCTCCTACGAGCAGTACTTC. Translation gives CASSFTSSSYEQYF.

The gene calls are TRBV7-3 and TRBJ1-2; no clear D gene. In germline, CDR1 is SGHTA, CDR2 FQGTGA. The CDR3 loop spans 13 amino acids. Trimming shortened V by 5 bases and J by 7 bases, and 14 bases separated the two germline ends. CDR3 sequence reads: CASSAQVDGGYTF. CDR3 bases: TGTGCCAGCAGCGCTCAGGTTGACGGTGGCTACACCTTC.

This chain joins TRBV15 and TRBJ2-1; TRBD2 might be the D (6 bases). The CDR3 runs 12 residues. V lost 5 bases and J lost 10, with 12 bases in between. CDR1 is LNHNV, CDR2 YYDKDF, per germline (reference sequence). In DNA form, the CDR3 reads TGTGCCACCAGCCCCGCCGGACTAGAGCAGTTCTTC. Protein product: CATSPAGLEQFF.

The V gene is TRBV10-3, the J gene TRBJ1-3; 8 bases map to TRBD1. CDR3 length: 16 amino acids. V dropped 0 bases and J dropped 4; count of bases not matched to a gene: 5. The germline CDR1 and CDR2 sequences are ENHRY and SYGVKD. The CDR3: CAISESQGAPGNTIYF. DNA for the CDR3: TGTGCCATCAGTGAGTCGCAGGGGGCACCGGGAAACACCATATATTTT.

The chain couples TRBV28 to TRBJ1-6; maybe TRBD1 (5 bases). Germline values: CDR1 MDHEN, CDR2 SYDVKM. V was shortened by 7 bases and J by 5 bases, with 18 bases between the two germline ends. The CDR3 has 16 residues. The CDR3 sequence is CASTTGGERNNSPLHF. The CDR3 DNA follows: TGTGCCAGCACCACGGGGGGGGAAAGGAATAATTCACCCCTCCACTTT. Full variable domain (remainder filled in from reference TRBV28 and TRBJ1-6): DVKVTQSSRYLVKRTGEKVFLECVQDMDHENMFWYRQDPGLGLRLIYFSYDVKMKEKGDIPEGYSVSREKKERFSLILESASTNQTSMYLCASTTGGERNNSPLHFGNGTRLTVT.